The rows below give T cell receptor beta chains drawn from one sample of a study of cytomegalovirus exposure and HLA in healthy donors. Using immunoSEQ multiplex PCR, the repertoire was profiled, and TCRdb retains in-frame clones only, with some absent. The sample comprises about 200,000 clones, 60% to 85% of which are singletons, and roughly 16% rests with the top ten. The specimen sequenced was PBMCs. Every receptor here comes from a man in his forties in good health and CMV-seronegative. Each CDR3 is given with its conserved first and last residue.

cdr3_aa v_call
CASSLRAGGDYEQYF TRBV5-1
CASTGQENTEAFF TRBV6-5
CASSQEQGLNNSPLHF TRBV14
CASSFYQGAANEKLFF TRBV27
CASSRGGSNQPQHF TRBV18
CAFLAGGGYEQYF TRBV5-4
CASSPRRGVEETQYF TRBV7-2
CASRQGVGNQPQHF TRBV19
CASYKGQLNTEAFF TRBV13
CAWRMGLAGSDEQFF TRBV30
CSGGGTGNTEAFF TRBV29-1
CASSSGQVNSPLHF TRBV5-4
CASSLKQGFSPLHF TRBV7-3
CASRPGDRGNQETQYF TRBV7-9
CASSQERGMNTEAFF TRBV14
CAWTPQDGERHF TRBV30
CASSSRGGLNTGELFF TRBV4-1